One and the same sample provided the 14 T cell receptor beta chains below, sequenced in a study of T-cell reconstitution after alpha-beta-depleted transplantation in children. During its preparation, the TCRbeta library received unique molecular identifiers. Using its own MiXCR run on the PCR reads, TCRdb lists one record per CDR3 protein. The data contain some 140,000 distinct CDR3 sequences, about 9.6% of them singletons. Sequenced here: PBMCs, mostly from graft donor cells, sampled 180 days after TCRalphabeta/CD19-depleted stem cell transplant. These receptors were taken from a girl in the first two years of life who had a stem cell transplant for combined immunodeficiency, so the T cells may come from the graft donor.

The chain is built from TRBV9 and TRBJ2-5; 7 bases map to TRBD2. The germline V gene has CDR1 SGDLS and CDR2 YYNGEE. J gave up 0 bases and V 0 bases, and 2 bases lay outside the gene matches. This CDR3 is 15 amino acids long. CDR3 bases: TGTGCCAGCAGCGTAGGGGGGGGTCACCAAGAGACCCAGTACTTC. This codes for CASSVGGGHQETQYF.

The genes are TRBV20-1 and TRBJ2-7, with unresolved D. CDR1 DFQATT and CDR2 SNEGSKA come from the germline V gene (reference sequence). The length of the CDR3 is 14 residues. Trimming took 1 base from V and 2 from J, leaving 12 bases between them. CDR3 sequence (DNA): TGCAGTGCTAGAGGGCCAGGCCGGACCTACGAGCAGTACTTC. Translating gives CSARGPGRTYEQYF.

This clonotype was seen a handful of times. The chain is built from TRBV12-3 or TRBV12-4 and TRBJ2-1, with 9 bases that match TRBD2. The CDR3 spans 16 residues. Losses at the gene ends were 6 bases for V and 2 bases for J; bases not matched to a gene: 8. The CDR3 region has the DNA TGTGCCAGCAGCCCCTACGCGGGGGGGGCCTACAATGAGCAGTTCTTC. This translates into CASSPYAGGAYNEQFF.

This clonotype came up many times. This chain links TRBV7-2 with TRBJ2-1; 7 bases line up with TRBD2. The CDR3 runs 14 residues. Germline V gives CDR1 SGHTA, CDR2 FQGNSA. The ends lost 0 bases at V and 7 bases at J; junction bases unmatched: 3. The CDR3: CASSLAWGGNEQFF. The CDR3 bases are TGTGCCAGCAGCTTAGCGTGGGGGGGTAATGAGCAGTTCTTC.

This clonotype was found many times. The V gene is TRBV29-1, the J gene TRBJ2-5; perhaps TRBD1 as D (6 bases). Trimming removed 4 bases from V and 6 bases from J, with 12 bases in between. This CDR3 is built from 12 residues. CDR1 SQVTM and CDR2 ANQGSEA come from the germline V gene. This chain's CDR3 is CSVGQGSKTQYF. CDR3 coding DNA: TGCAGCGTTGGGCAGGGGTCAAAGACCCAGTACTTC.

V usage is TRBV11-2 and J usage is TRBJ2-7; weak D call: TRBD2 (6 bases). V dropped 3 bases and J dropped 5 bases, with 17 bases sitting between them. The germline CDR1 and CDR2 sequences are SGHAT and FQNNGV. The CDR3 has 15 residues. CDR3 loop: CASSLLAWGIDEQYF. CDR3 DNA: TGTGCCAGCAGCTTGCTAGCGTGGGGGATCGACGAGCAGTACTTC. The variable domain in full, completed from reference TRBV11-2 and TRBJ2-7, reads EAGVAQSPRYKIIEKRQSVAFWCNPISGHATLYWYQQILGQGPKLLIQFQNNGVVDDSQLPKDRFSAERLKGVDSTLKIQPAKLEDSAVYLCASSLLAWGIDEQYFGPGTRLTVT.

The J gene is TRBJ1-1, the V gene TRBV7-9; no definite D call. The CDR3 sequence is 14 residues long. Per the germline V gene, CDR1 is SEHNR and CDR2 is FQNEAQ (reference sequence). V lost 3 bases, J lost 6 bases, and 14 bases lay in between. CDR3 in DNA: TGTGCCAGCAGCTTCGGTATGGAGAAGGCTGAAGCTTTCTTT. Its translation: CASSFGMEKAEAFF.

Only a few counts were recorded for this clonotype. The chain recombines TRBV5-1 with TRBJ2-7, with D possibly TRBD1 on 5 matching bases. CDR3 size: 12 residues. CDR1 is SGHRS and CDR2 is YFSETQ in the germline V gene. With 0 bases removed from V and 5 bases from J, the gap between germline ends came to 6 bases. The CDR3 loop reads CASSLDRHEQYF. In nucleotides, the CDR3 is TGCGCCAGCAGCTTGGACAGGCACGAGCAGTACTTC. Full variable domain (remainder filled in from reference TRBV5-1 and TRBJ2-7): KAGVTQTPRYLIKTRGQQVTLSCSPISGHRSVSWYQQTPGQGLQFLFEYFSETQRNKGNFPGRFSGRQFSNSRSEMNVSTLELGDSALYLCASSLDRHEQYFGPGTRLTVT.

This clonotype has a handful of counts. J is TRBJ2-7 and V is TRBV5-1, with 12 bases that match TRBD2. Germline-derived CDR1 and CDR2 are SGHRS and YFSETQ. V shed 7 bases and J 4 bases; nucleotides not matched to a gene: 0. The CDR3 runs to 12 residues. The CDR3 spells CASGTSGYEQYF. Here the CDR3 DNA reads TGCGCCAGCGGGACTAGCGGGTACGAGCAGTACTTC.

This clonotype was observed a few times. The V call is TRBV19, the J call TRBJ2-2, with D maybe TRBD1 (6 bases). The CDR3 has 14 amino acids. Per germline, CDR1 LNHDA and CDR2 SQIVND (reference sequence). The V end lost 5 bases, the J end lost 5 bases, and 12 bases lay between the germline ends. The CDR3 bases are TGTGCCAGTAGTGCCACAGGGCGGACCGGGGAGCTGTTTTTT. Its translation: CASSATGRTGELFF.

This clonotype was detected ten times or more. J is TRBJ2-1 and V is TRBV28, with 8 bases matching TRBD1. Germline V gene data show CDR1 as MDHEN and CDR2 as SYDVKM. The CDR3 runs 16 residues. Germline trimming cut 3 bases from V and 2 bases from J; bases unmatched to any gene: 6. This CDR3 reads CASSFLDRGAYNEQFF. CDR3 DNA: TGTGCCAGCAGTTTTCTCGACAGGGGAGCCTACAATGAGCAGTTCTTC.

A few counts support this clonotype. In DNA form, the CDR3 reads TGTGCCAGCAGACCGGGCCTCAATTCACCCCTCCACTTT. Protein sequence: CASRPGLNSPLHF. V gene TRBV7-8 combines with J gene TRBJ1-6, with D hard to call. The germline CDR1 and CDR2 sequences are SGHVS and FQNEAQ. The CDR3 length is 13 residues. Trimming shortened V by 6 bases and J by 7 bases, and 10 bases separated the two germline ends.

The chain links TRBV20-1 to TRBJ2-3; TRBD2 aligns across 14 bases. The CDR3 is 17 amino acids. The germline gives CDR1 DFQATT, CDR2 SNEGSKA (reference sequence). V shed 0 bases and J 4 bases; nucleotides not matched to a gene: 6. The CDR3 here is CSARDGTSGGEADTQYF. The CDR3 coding sequence is TGCAGTGCTAGAGATGGGACTAGCGGGGGAGAGGCAGATACGCAGTATTTT.

The table lists this clonotype with many counts. The CDR3 does not end in the conserved phenylalanine or tryptophan, so this is likely a read error. The limits of the CDR3 on the DNA are not certain, so only TCRdb's listed CDR3 is given. The chain has TRBV20-1 and TRBJ1-1. From germline, CDR1 is DFQATT and CDR2 SNEGSKA (reference sequence). The CDR3 adds up to 11 amino acids, both ends counted. CDR3 amino acids: CSAEKGVGRPV.